This TCR beta chain was identified during a study of early T cells in non-severe SARS-CoV-2 infection. Study-wide context: Sequencing used unsorted whole-blood bulk RNA, so chains lack pairing.

CDR3 length: 15 residues. The V gene's germline CDR1 is LNHNV and CDR2 YYDKDF (reference sequence). V was pared by 5 bases and J by 6 bases, with 19 bases between. Study findings and constraints: The study's VDJdb matching favored anti-spike CD8 responses and missed private and CD4 specificities.

At least ten counts were recorded for this clonotype. The antigen is unknown. The protocol attached unique molecular identifiers to individual cDNA molecules. TCRdb reanalysed the 5' RACE reads using MiXCR and keeps one entry per CDR3 protein. The sample holds about 83,000 distinct CDR3 sequences; approximately 14% are singletons and the top ten take roughly 1.4%. The sequence derives from an adult who was a healthcare worker with PCR-confirmed SARS-CoV-2 infection or an uninfected control (not recorded which). Sample: whole blood. This chain uses TRBV15 with TRBJ1-1; D not resolved. The CDR3 DNA follows: TGTGCCACCAGCCCACAGAAGAAGAGTAACTCTGAAGCTTTCTTT. This encodes CATSPQKKSNSEAFF. Looking up the rest from reference TRBV15 and TRBJ1-1 gives the full variable domain: DAMVIQNPRYQVTQFGKPVTLSCSQTLNHNVMYWYQQKSSQAPKLLFHYYDKDFNNEADTPDNFQSRRPNTSFCFLDIRSPGLGDTAMYLCATSPQKKSNSEAFFGQGTRLTVV.